The entry below gives a single T cell receptor (beta chain) sequence along with its context. The antigen is undetermined. Using RNA transcripts as the source, TCR beta CDR3 regions were amplified. The HTBI primer set was used in a first-round RT-PCR of the TCR CDR3. One entry per CDR3 protein results from TCRdb running MiXCR on the multiplex PCR reads. The sample carries 490,000 or so distinct CDR3 sequences, 15% to 20% recorded once. This specimen belongs to a study of T cells in Graves' hyperthyroidism and ophthalmopathy. About the research overall: Peripheral blood collection took place at initial diagnosis, before any treatment. Regarding the study as a whole: Blood shared most expanded thyroid clonotypes above 0.001.

The CDR3 is 13 residues long. Germline lookup yields CDR1 LGHNA and CDR2 YSLEER. V was clipped by 0 bases and J by 5 bases, with 8 bases between them. The study excluded patients with uncontrolled infection, other autoimmune disease, pregnancy or lactation. For the diagnoses, clinical symptoms, serum thyroxine and TRAb, thyroid ultrasound and orbital computed tomography were used. The genes are TRBV4-3 and TRBJ2-7; no clear D gene. Material for sequencing was blood. This TCR derives from a woman aged 30 to 39 with Graves' ophthalmopathy. CDR3 coding DNA: TGCGCCAGCAGCCAAGATCGAGGAGACGAGCAGTACTTC. Translation gives CASSQDRGDEQYF.